This T cell receptor (beta chain) was documented in a study of early T cells in non-severe SARS-CoV-2 infection (dated by TCRdb to the early 2020s). At the level of the whole study: Because TCR sequencing was done on bulk RNA from unsorted whole blood, the alpha and beta chains could not be paired.

Notes on this clonotype: Its binding antigen is unknown. It has no much larger one-base neighbor in the sample; base qualities were not kept.

From the cysteine up to the phenylalanine, the CDR3 has a length of 13 residues. Only the CDR3 region is kept as DNA, spanning 39 bases read in frame from base 1. The germline V gene (reference sequence) sets CDR1 to LGHDT and CDR2 to YNNKEL. V drops 4 bases and J drops 2 bases, leaving 8 bases in between. Library preparation was by 5' RACE. The run used a NextSeq 500. In the TCR library protocol, unique molecular identifiers were attached to individual cDNA molecules to correct for PCR bias and sequencing error. Sequencing covered both TCR alpha and beta chains, and within each sample the abundances of alpha and beta sequences were tightly co-correlated. Per the source publication's procedure: Decombinator V4 was used to annotate the V gene, J gene and CDR3 of the TCR sequences. Expanded TCRs were defined as changing significantly between any two time points under a Poisson model with p below 0.0001. Abundances of TCRs were expressed as counts per million after normalisation to the total number of TCRs sequenced in each sample. TRAV1-2 paired with TRAJ12, TRAJ20 or TRAJ33 defined MAIT TCRs, while TRAV10 paired with TRAJ18 defined iNKT TCRs. VDJdb, accessed on 1 November 2021, was searched for TCRs annotated for CMV, EBV and SARS-CoV-2, and TCRs annotated for more than one antigen were excluded. TCRdb reprocessing: public reads trimmed at Q25 with fastp, clones called with MiXCR, in-frame beta chains kept. Rows are combined by CDR3 protein, so each entry shows the most common genes and DNA. The V and J calls were not made by the authors but by TCRdb's processing. The sample table records about 77,000 distinct CDR3 sequences; more than 10% of these occur just once. The ten biggest clones cover about a sixth of the sample.

The study was a case-control design nested within a healthcare worker cohort in London, UK, with weekly nasopharyngeal swab PCR tests and blood sampling. Healthcare workers were enrolled in the week of the UK lockdown, from 23 to 31 March 2020, and were followed every week for up to 16 weeks. Overall study outcomes, separate from this receptor: VDJdb matching was skewed toward anti-spike CD8 responses and likely underestimated virus-specific expansions by missing private and CD4 specificities.

Material: whole blood, obtained at baseline. The clonotype was recovered from an adult who was a healthcare worker with PCR-confirmed SARS-CoV-2 infection or an uninfected control (not recorded which). The donor label of this sample is uncertain. Here the chain combines TRBV3-1 and TRBJ1-2, and perhaps TRBD1 as D gene, on 5 matching bases. In nucleotide form, the sequence is TGTGCCAGCAGCCTGGGACTCAACTATGGCTACACCTTC. Translation gives CASSLGLNYGYTF.